Given below is one T cell receptor beta chain in context. The target antigen is unknown. This specimen comes from a study of cytomegalovirus exposure and HLA in healthy donors. Primers: 60 Vbeta forward and 13 Jbeta reverse. Clones were sequenced by immunoSEQ multiplex PCR, and TCRdb holds only the in-frame ones, with some missing. The sample has over 110,000 clones; 65% to 85% are singletons. This CDR3 spans 13 amino acids. V was pared by 7 bases and J by 4 bases, with 12 bases between. CDR1 and CDR2 from the germline V gene are MGHDK and SYGVNS. Regarding the study as a whole: Productive rates of about 90% or about 30% were seen for most TCR beta V segments in an earlier analysis. It was confirmed in vitro that a few of the CMV-associated chains were specific for CMV antigens.

The gene calls are TRBV25-1 and TRBJ2-3; D is perhaps TRBD1 (5 bases). The sequenced material came from PBMCs. The receptor's source is a male donor in good health and CMV-seronegative. The chain's CDR3 is CASTGARADTQYF. For the CDR3, the DNA is TGTGCCAGCACCGGAGCCAGGGCAGATACGCAGTATTTT.